A single T cell receptor (beta chain) is shown here with its context. This entry comes from a study of blood T cell repertoires in COVID-19. Under the authors' procedure: Amplification from reference gene primers served as the basis for estimated nucleated cell counts. Assay used: immunoSEQ multiplex PCR; TCRdb lists only in-frame clones, some missing. That table is the source of V, J and clone size, and D and trimming were worked out from the DNA. The profile shows 100,000 to 150,000 clones, about four fifths of them singletons. The receptor was isolated from a young man with COVID-19, enrolled during active disease. The sequenced material came from peripheral blood.

CDR3 nucleotide sequence: TGTGCCAGCAGCACAGGGGCTGGGGCCAACGTCCTGACTTTC. Amino acids: CASSTGAGANVLTF. The rearrangement links TRBV7-3 to TRBJ2-6; TRBD1 agrees at 7 bases. The germline CDR1 and CDR2 sequences are SGHTA and FQGTGA. This CDR3 is 14 amino acids long. With 5 bases clipped from V and 2 bases from J, the junction kept 0 bases outside the gene matches.